This T cell receptor (beta chain) derives from a study of read filtering for tumor transcriptome and immune sequencing. About the research overall: IR-seq gave about 3.5 to 11 million TCR reads per sample; RNA-seq gave about 80 to 1273.

The library was built from 400 ng RNA with molecular barcoded adaptors for alpha/delta and beta/gamma chains. TCRdb analysed the reads with MiXCR anew, one entry per CDR3 protein. The repertoire holds about 57,000 distinct CDR3 sequences, 20% to 25% seen once, with roughly 15% in the top ten. The CDR3 spans 14 residues. Germline loops: CDR1 SEHNR, CDR2 FQNEAQ (reference sequence). V shed 5 bases and J shed 6 bases, with 14 bases lying between them. This sequence originates from a donor aged 40 or older with multiple myeloma. Material: a population of CD138-negative cells sorted from bone marrow. The V call is TRBV7-9, the J call TRBJ2-1; D remains ambiguous. The CDR3 here is CASSPSNILNEQFF. The CDR3 DNA is TGTGCCAGCAGCCCCTCGAATATCCTCAATGAGCAGTTCTTC.